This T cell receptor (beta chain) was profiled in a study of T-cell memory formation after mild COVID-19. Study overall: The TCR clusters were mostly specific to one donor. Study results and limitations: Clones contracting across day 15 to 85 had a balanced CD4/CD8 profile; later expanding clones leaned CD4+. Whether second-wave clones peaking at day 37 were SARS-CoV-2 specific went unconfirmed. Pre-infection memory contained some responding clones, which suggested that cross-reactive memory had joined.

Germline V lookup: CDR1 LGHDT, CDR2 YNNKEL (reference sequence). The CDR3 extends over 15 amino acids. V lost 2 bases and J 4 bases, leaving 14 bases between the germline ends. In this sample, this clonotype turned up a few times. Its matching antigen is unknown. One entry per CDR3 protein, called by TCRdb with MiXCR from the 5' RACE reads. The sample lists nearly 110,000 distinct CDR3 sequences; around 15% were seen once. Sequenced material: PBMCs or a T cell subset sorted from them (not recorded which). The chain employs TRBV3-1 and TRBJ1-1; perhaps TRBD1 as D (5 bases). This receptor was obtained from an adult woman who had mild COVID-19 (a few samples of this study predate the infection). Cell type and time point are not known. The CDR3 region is CASSQTRGKVTEAFF. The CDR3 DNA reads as TGTGCCAGCAGCCAAACACGGGGCAAAGTCACTGAAGCTTTCTTT.